The 24 T cell receptor beta chains given below trace back to one sample, sequenced in a study of Ad26.COV2.S vaccination and SARS-CoV-2 variants. This sample's treatment: roughly 20 received Ad26.COV2.S at low or high dose, single or two shots; several received placebo; per-sample allocation not given. Sampling took place 63 days after the first vaccine or placebo injection. Method: immunoSEQ multiplex PCR; TCRdb's copy keeps in-frame clones and lacks some. The sample consists of some 400,000 clones, about 88% of them appearing once. This material consisted of peripheral blood, taken in a trial of Ad26.COV2.S vaccine versus placebo. The receptors stem from a person between 18 and 65 years old who received the Ad26.COV2.S COVID-19 vaccine or a placebo.

This clone was picked up one time. The chain carries TRBV5-1 and TRBJ2-2, with 7 bases lining up with TRBD2. V dropped 5 bases and J dropped 4; count of bases not matched to a gene: 5. CDR1 is SGHRS and CDR2 is YFSETQ in the germline V gene. This CDR3 contains 14 residues. The CDR3, as DNA: TGCGCCAGCAGGCTAGCGGTTGTCACCGGGGAGCTGTTTTTT. This codes for CASRLAVVTGELFF.

The rearrangement joins TRBV29-1 to TRBJ2-7; D remains unclear. V lost 4 bases and J lost 6, with 10 bases in between. Looked up from germline, CDR1 is SQVTM and CDR2 is ANQGSEA. The CDR3 totals 11 residues. The CDR3 loop reads CSVGGEAEQYF. The CDR3, as DNA: TGCAGCGTTGGTGGCGAGGCCGAGCAGTACTTC.

This sequence joins TRBV6-1 and TRBJ1-1; D possibly corresponds to TRBD1 (5 bases). Per the germline V gene, CDR1 is MNHNS and CDR2 is SASEGT. CDR3 length: 15 amino acids. Trimming left V 1 base short and J 2 bases short, with 11 bases between. The CDR3, as DNA: TGTGCCAGCAGTGAAGGAAGGACATTAAACACTGAAGCTTTCTTT. Translation gives CASSEGRTLNTEAFF.

The chain carries TRBV9 and TRBJ2-2, with 7 bases that match TRBD2. The CDR3 has 16 residues. With V trimmed by 4 bases and J by 2 bases, 8 bases remained unmatched. Germline CDR1 and CDR2: SGDLS and YYNGEE. As DNA, the CDR3 is TGTGCCAGCAGCATATATACAGCGGGAAACACCGGGGAGCTGTTTTTT. This translates into CASSIYTAGNTGELFF.

The chain joins TRBV5-1 to TRBJ1-5; possibly TRBD1 for D (5 bases). CDR1 and CDR2 (germline): SGHRS, YFSETQ. V was cut by 4 bases and J by 4 bases, with 15 bases left in between. CDR3 length: 15 amino acids. The CDR3 sequence: CASSLGAEANQPQHF. The CDR3 DNA reads TGCGCCAGCAGCCTCGGGGCGGAGGCAAATCAGCCCCAGCATTTT.

The chain links TRBV7-9 to TRBJ2-2, with D possibly TRBD1 on 6 matching bases. The CDR3 loop spans 14 amino acids. Between the trimmed V and J ends, which lost 5 bases and 6 bases, there was a span of 13 bases. The V gene's germline CDR1 is SEHNR and CDR2 FQNEAQ (reference sequence). CDR3 nucleotides: TGTGCCAGCAGCCTCACAGGGATCGCCGGGGAGCTGTTTTTT. This translates into CASSLTGIAGELFF.

V is TRBV2 and J is TRBJ2-1; 12 bases fit TRBD2. Trimming removed 4 bases from V and 8 bases from J; junction bases left unmatched: 6. CDR1 is SNHLY and CDR2 is FYNNEI in the germline V gene. The CDR3 contains 15 residues. The chain's CDR3 is CASSGTSGKSYEQFF. The CDR3 DNA is TGTGCCAGCAGTGGGACTAGCGGGAAATCGTATGAGCAGTTCTTC.

This chain uses TRBV4-1 with TRBJ1-3, with unresolved D. There are 18 residues in the CDR3. The germline V gene has CDR1 MGHRA and CDR2 YSYEKL. Between the trimmed V and J ends, which lost 6 bases and 0 bases, there was a span of 21 bases. The CDR3: CASSPVGSDPNSGNTIYF. In DNA, the CDR3 is TGCGCCAGCAGTCCGGTCGGGTCAGACCCAAACTCTGGAAACACCATATATTTT.

The V gene is TRBV18, the J gene TRBJ2-7; D is ambiguous. Trimming took off 3 bases at V and 4 bases at J, with 10 bases between the two ends. Germline values: CDR1 KGHSH, CDR2 LQKENI. The CDR3 totals 13 residues. Here the CDR3 reads CASSPSQLYEQYF. The CDR3 DNA is TGTGCCAGCTCACCCTCACAGCTTTACGAGCAGTACTTC.

The chain links TRBV18 to TRBJ1-6; 11 nucleotides agree with TRBD1. CDR3 length: 15 amino acids. With 5 bases clipped from V and 9 bases from J, the junction kept 6 bases outside the gene matches. Germline V gene sequence: CDR1 KGHSH, CDR2 LQKENI. This chain's CDR3 is CASSRGQGAGSPLHF. DNA of the CDR3: TGTGCCAGCTCAAGAGGACAGGGGGCAGGTTCACCCCTCCACTTT.

The chain carries TRBV6-1 and TRBJ1-1; D uncertain. The germline gives CDR1 MNHNS, CDR2 SASEGT. The CDR3 runs to 14 residues. V was cut by 0 bases and J by 11 bases, with 16 bases left in between. The CDR3 loop is CASSEALVGREAFF. CDR3 DNA: TGTGCCAGCAGTGAAGCGCTTGTAGGCCGGGAGGCTTTCTTT.

Concerning this clone itself: Other DNA sequences in the same sample also yield this CDR3. This chain joins TRBV28 and TRBJ1-5; no clear D. The CDR3 is made up of 15 amino acids. Germline V CDR1 and CDR2: MDHEN, SYDVKM. V gave up 3 bases and J gave up 2 bases, with 11 bases separating them. The CDR3 bases are TGTGCCAGCAGTTTGGAGGGCTATGGCAATCAGCCCCAGCATTTT. This translates into CASSLEGYGNQPQHF.

V and J are TRBV6-2 or TRBV6-3 and TRBJ2-5; perhaps TRBD2 as D (6 bases). CDR1 is MNHEY and CDR2 is SVGEGT in the germline V gene. Trimming removed 6 bases at V and 5 bases at J, with 19 bases between. This CDR3 has 15 amino acids. The CDR3 DNA follows: TGTGCCAGCAGCGGTATGGCTAGCGTCCGGGAGACCCAGTACTTC. Translation gives CASSGMASVRETQYF.

The rearrangement joins TRBV4-1 to TRBJ1-1, with D possibly matching TRBD1 (6 bases). The germline V and J ends were trimmed by 2 bases and 2 bases, with 21 bases remaining between them. Germline CDR1 MGHRA, CDR2 YSYEKL. The CDR3 is 18 amino acids. The chain's CDR3 is CASSQPRQVRGRNTEAFF. The DNA for the CDR3 is TGCGCCAGCAGCCAACCCCGGCAGGTGCGGGGGCGAAACACTGAAGCTTTCTTT.

V is TRBV6-2 or TRBV6-3 and J is TRBJ1-1, with TRBD1 matching 7 bases. Germline V lookup: CDR1 MNHEY, CDR2 SVGEGT. The CDR3 covers 14 residues. V lost 6 bases to trimming and J lost 1 base; unmatched junction nucleotides: 5. CDR3 nucleotide sequence: TGTGCCAGCAGCCTTTACAGGGGGAACACTGAAGCTTTCTTT. It yields the protein CASSLYRGNTEAFF.

The chain recombines TRBV14 with TRBJ2-3; 8 bases match TRBD2. CDR1 SGHDN and CDR2 FVKESK come from the germline V gene. V lost 0 bases and J lost 3; bases outside the gene matches: 5. This CDR3 comprises 16 residues. In DNA form, the CDR3 reads TGTGCCAGCAGCCAAGAACAGCGGGAGACGACAGATACGCAGTATTTT. It translates to CASSQEQRETTDTQYF.

This clone showed up just once. The rearrangement uses TRBV6-6 and TRBJ1-3; D uncertain. The CDR3 has 15 amino acids. The ends were cut back, 5 bases at V and 0 bases at J, with 11 bases in the middle. Germline CDR1 MNHNY, CDR2 SVGAGI (reference sequence). CDR3 DNA sequence: TGTGCCAGCAGTCCATGGGCCGGCTCTGGAAACACCATATATTTT. Translation: CASSPWAGSGNTIYF.

The chain carries TRBV18 and TRBJ2-5, with a weak D call TRBD2 (5 bases). The V end was cut by 0 bases, the J end by 3 bases, with 14 bases between. The CDR3 is 16 residues long. CDR1 and CDR2 (germline): KGHSH, LQKENI. The CDR3 DNA reads as TGTGCCAGCTCACCACCGGTGACAAAGGGAGAAGAGACCCAGTACTTC. It yields the protein CASSPPVTKGEETQYF. The entire variable domain, with the rest obtained from reference TRBV18 and TRBJ2-5, is as follows: NAGVMQNPRHLVRRRGQEARLRCSPMKGHSHVYWYRQLPEEGLKFMVYLQKENIIDESGMPKERFSAEFPKEGPSILRIQQVVRGDSAAYFCASSPPVTKGEETQYFGPGTRLLVL.

In this sample, this clone turned up once. The V and J genes are TRBV28 and TRBJ2-7; a weak D match, TRBD1 (6 bases). V gave up 2 bases and J gave up 0 bases, with 17 bases separating them. This CDR3 has 17 amino acids. CDR1 is MDHEN and CDR2 is SYDVKM in the germline V gene. This chain's CDR3 is CASSLPHARTVSYEQYF. The CDR3 DNA follows: TGTGCCAGCAGTTTACCCCACGCCCGGACAGTCTCCTACGAGCAGTACTTC.

The J gene is TRBJ1-3, the V gene TRBV6-6, with 7 positions matching TRBD1. This CDR3 contains 14 residues. CDR1 is MNHNY and CDR2 is SVGAGI in the germline V gene (reference sequence). Losses at the gene ends were 6 bases for V and 3 bases for J; bases not matched to a gene: 5. CDR3 residues: CASRSQGVGNTIYF. The CDR3 DNA reads TGTGCCAGCAGGAGCCAGGGGGTTGGAAACACCATATATTTT.

The V gene is TRBV20-1, the J gene TRBJ1-2, with D possibly TRBD1 on 6 matching bases. Germline CDR1 is DFQATT and CDR2 is SNEGSKA (reference sequence). Trimming pared 8 bases from V and 8 bases from J, leaving 15 bases between. This CDR3 has 11 residues. The CDR3 reads CSRQAGGGYTF. CDR3 DNA sequence: TGCAGTCGACAGGCGGGAGGGGGCTACACCTTC.

This clone occurred a few times. This sequence joins TRBV11-3 and TRBJ2-7; D is unresolved. The ends were cut back, 7 bases at V and 7 bases at J, with 20 bases in the middle. The length of the CDR3 is 14 residues. Germline CDR1 and CDR2: SGHNT and YENEEA. The CDR3 DNA sequence: TGTGCCAGCACACGTGCTTCAAGGGAAGGAGAGCAGTACTTC. It codes for CASTRASREGEQYF.

V usage is TRBV30 and J usage is TRBJ2-7; the D is unclear. This CDR3 spans 13 amino acids. Germline V gives CDR1 GTSNPN, CDR2 SVGIG (reference sequence). V gave up 1 base and J gave up 0 bases, with 7 bases separating them. The CDR3 DNA sequence: TGTGCCTGGAGTGAGTTTAGCTCCTACGAGCAGTACTTC. It codes for CAWSEFSSYEQYF.

The chain uses TRBV11-2 and TRBJ2-7, with D possibly matching TRBD1 (5 bases). Germline V lookup: CDR1 SGHAT, CDR2 FQNNGV. The CDR3 runs to 16 residues. V lost 1 base, J lost 0 bases, and 13 bases lay in between. Here the CDR3 reads CASSLGPQGSSYEQYF. The CDR3 region has the DNA TGTGCCAGCAGCTTAGGACCCCAGGGCAGCTCCTACGAGCAGTACTTC.